The T cell receptor beta chain under discussion was sequenced for a study of identical twins. Regarding the study as a whole: Partly confounded zero-insertion analyses could result from invariant MAIT and iNKT cells.

Donors uniformly comprised healthy Caucasians. This clonotype was observed at least ten times. Its antigen is as yet unknown. This CDR3 is built from 16 residues. V was clipped by 0 bases and J by 1 base, with 12 bases between them. Per germline, CDR1 SQVTM and CDR2 ANQGSEA. TCRdb reprocessed the 5' RACE reads via MiXCR and lists one record per CDR3 protein. The data show about 240,000 distinct CDR3 sequences, approximately 8% seen once. These data were likewise used in another study, on yellow fever vaccine responses in identical twins.

This clonotype was sampled from a woman between 18 and 30 years old in good health. The chain employs TRBV29-1 and TRBJ2-2; possible D gene TRBD1, 6 bases. Sequenced sample: CD8+ T cells sorted from blood. Here the CDR3 DNA reads TGCAGCGTTGAAGATGCAGGGGTCGGGAACACCGGGGAGCTGTTTTTT. It codes for CSVEDAGVGNTGELFF.